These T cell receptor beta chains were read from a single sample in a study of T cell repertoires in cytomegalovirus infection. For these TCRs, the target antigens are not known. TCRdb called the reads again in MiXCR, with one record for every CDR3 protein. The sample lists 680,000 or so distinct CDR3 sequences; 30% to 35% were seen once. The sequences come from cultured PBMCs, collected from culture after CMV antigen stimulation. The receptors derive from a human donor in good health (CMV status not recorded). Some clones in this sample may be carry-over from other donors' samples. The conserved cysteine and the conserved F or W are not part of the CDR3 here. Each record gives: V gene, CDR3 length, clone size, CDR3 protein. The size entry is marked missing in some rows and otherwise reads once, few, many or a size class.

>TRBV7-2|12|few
ASSLAAGPETQY
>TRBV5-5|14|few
ASSYDAGLYNSPLH
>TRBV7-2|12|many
ASSSSPGSDGYT
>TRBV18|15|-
ASSPLPRQPDNYGYT
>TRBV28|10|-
ASSFIGQGYT
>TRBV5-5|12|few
ASSFVAPAAEAF
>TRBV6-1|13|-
ASSRGHRKQETQY
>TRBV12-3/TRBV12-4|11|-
ASSRDRVFGYT
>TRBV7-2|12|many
ASSFGEGTDTQY
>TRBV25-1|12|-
ASSEMRVNSPLH
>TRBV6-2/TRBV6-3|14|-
ASSETTGAVYNEQF
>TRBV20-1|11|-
SAHGTPITEAF
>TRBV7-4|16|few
ASSFTLDSPASRSPLH
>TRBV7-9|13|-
ASSLEAGNNSPLH
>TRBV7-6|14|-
ASSPHPLAGADEQY
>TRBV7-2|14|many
ASSLSRDPGANVLT
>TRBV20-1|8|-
SEGLDTQY
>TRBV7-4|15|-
ASSHVGLAGGVDEQF